Presented here are 32 T cell receptor beta chains from one specimen sequenced in a study of OX40 agonist ivuxolimab in advanced cancers. TCRdb's copy holds only in-frame clones and misses some; the assay was immunoSEQ multiplex PCR. In the table there are 20,000 to 25,000 clones, approximately 70% of which are singletons. Sequencing was performed on CD4+ or CD8+ T cells sorted from blood, taken in a trial of the OX40 agonist ivuxolimab. These receptors all come from an adult with an advanced solid tumor such as melanoma, head and neck, liver or kidney cancer.

The rearrangement links TRBV7-9 to TRBJ2-6; D assignment may be TRBD1 or TRBD2 (5 bases each). The CDR3 totals 18 residues. The germline V gene has CDR1 SEHNR and CDR2 FQNEAQ (reference sequence). Trimming shortened V by 8 bases and J by 1 base, and 21 bases separated the two germline ends. In DNA form, the CDR3 reads TGTGCCAGCGTCCGCGCCGGCAGGGAGAGGTCTGGGGCCAACGTCCTGACTTTC. This sequence encodes CASVRAGRERSGANVLTF.

This clone was seen just once. V usage is TRBV12-5 and J usage is TRBJ2-1, with 8 positions matching TRBD1. This CDR3 spans 13 amino acids. CDR1 and CDR2 from the germline V gene are LGHNT and FRNRAP. Unmatched junction bases numbered 7, after V lost 6 bases and J lost 9 bases. CDR3 sequence: CASGKTGVGEQFF. Written as DNA, the CDR3 is TGTGCTAGTGGAAAGACAGGGGTCGGTGAGCAGTTCTTC.

This clone was observed a handful of times. This chain joins TRBV4-1 and TRBJ1-2, with D perhaps TRBD1 (6 bases). Trimming cost V 2 bases and J 6 bases, with 16 bases left between them. CDR1 and CDR2 from the germline V gene are MGHRA and YSYEKL. The CDR3 loop spans 15 amino acids. In DNA form, the CDR3 reads TGCGCCAGCAGCCAAAGGGACAACGGAAAGGATGGCTACACCTTC. It yields the protein CASSQRDNGKDGYTF.

The chain recombines TRBV2 with TRBJ2-5, with unresolved D. Germline loops: CDR1 SNHLY, CDR2 FYNNEI. This CDR3 spans 14 amino acids. With 6 bases removed from V and 3 bases from J, the gap between germline ends came to 14 bases. The CDR3 loop reads CASRRNPGKETQYF. The CDR3 DNA is TGTGCCAGCAGGAGAAACCCAGGAAAAGAGACCCAGTACTTC.

This clone is deemed medium-sized. The rearrangement joins TRBV30 to TRBJ1-1, with unresolved D. With 0 bases removed from V and 4 bases from J, the gap between germline ends came to 12 bases. This CDR3 spans 14 amino acids. The germline gives CDR1 GTSNPN, CDR2 SVGIG (reference sequence). DNA for the CDR3: TGTGCCTGGAGTGTAACACGGAGGAGCACTGAAGCTTTCTTT. Its protein is CAWSVTRRSTEAFF.

The chain couples TRBV13 to TRBJ2-5; perhaps TRBD1 as D (5 bases). The CDR3 runs to 14 residues. Germline CDR1 PRHDT, CDR2 FYEKMQ (reference sequence). V gave up 4 bases and J gave up 1 base, with 10 bases separating them. CDR3 region: CASSSFDSQETQYF. In DNA form, the CDR3 reads TGTGCCAGCAGCTCCTTTGACAGCCAAGAGACCCAGTACTTC.

This clone was counted ten times or more. This rearrangement joins TRBV6-5 to TRBJ2-3; 8 positions agree with TRBD2. Germline assignment: CDR1 MNHEY and CDR2 SVGAGI. CDR3 size: 15 residues. V lost 7 bases to trimming and J lost 0 bases; unmatched junction nucleotides: 6. CDR3: CASTELAVSTDTQYF. The DNA of the CDR3 is TGTGCCAGCACCGAACTAGCGGTTAGCACAGATACGCAGTATTTT.

The chain employs TRBV28 and TRBJ1-2; D possibly corresponds to TRBD1 (5 bases). The CDR3 consists of 14 residues. Trimming cost V 1 base and J 4 bases, with 10 bases left between them. Germline V lookup: CDR1 MDHEN, CDR2 SYDVKM. The CDR3 nucleotides read TGTGCCAGCAGTTTATACGGGGGGAGCTATGGCTACACCTTC. Translating gives CASSLYGGSYGYTF.

This clone showed up just a few times. This chain joins TRBV4-1 and TRBJ2-2; perhaps TRBD1 as D (7 bases). Germline assignment: CDR1 MGHRA and CDR2 YSYEKL. The V end was cut by 5 bases, the J end by 3 bases, with 10 bases between. The length of the CDR3 is 14 residues. The CDR3 reads CASSGGGDTGELFF. The CDR3 DNA reads TGCGCCAGCAGCGGAGGGGGCGACACCGGGGAGCTGTTTTTT.

The chain combines TRBV9 with TRBJ1-1; no definite D call. V was trimmed by 0 bases and J by 0 bases, leaving 9 bases between them. The CDR3 length is 15 residues. Germline CDR1 reads SGDLS; CDR2 reads YYNGEE. CDR3 in amino acids: CASSVGAVMNTEAFF. Here the CDR3 DNA reads TGTGCCAGCAGCGTAGGGGCAGTTATGAACACTGAAGCTTTCTTT.

This clone was observed a single time. This chain connects TRBV7-3 to TRBJ2-3, with 9 bases identical to TRBD2. Germline lookup yields CDR1 SGHTA and CDR2 FQGTGA. With 3 bases clipped from V and 8 bases from J, the junction kept 6 bases outside the gene matches. This CDR3 comprises 14 residues. CDR3: CASSLISGGGTQYF. CDR3 in DNA: TGTGCCAGCAGCTTGATTAGCGGGGGTGGTACGCAGTATTTT.

This sequence joins TRBV15 and TRBJ2-7; weak D call: TRBD1 (5 bases). This CDR3 is 16 amino acids long. Germline CDR1 is LNHNV and CDR2 is YYDKDF (reference sequence). Trimming pared 5 bases from V and 2 bases from J, leaving 19 bases between. CDR3 DNA: TGTGCCACCAGCGTCCATCCCTTGACAGTACCCTACGAGCAGTACTTC. Its protein is CATSVHPLTVPYEQYF.

CDR3 loop: CASNPSGYHSRNTEAFF. CDR3 sequence (DNA): TGTGCCAGCAACCCCTCAGGGTATCACTCCCGGAACACTGAAGCTTTCTTT. J is TRBJ1-1 and V is TRBV28, with D perhaps TRBD1 (5 bases). Trimming removed 7 bases at V and 1 base at J, with 22 bases between. CDR3 length: 17 residues. In germline, CDR1 is MDHEN, CDR2 SYDVKM.

V and J are TRBV29-1 and TRBJ1-5; D remains ambiguous. The CDR3 is 13 residues long. Trimming removed 5 bases from V and 3 bases from J, with 11 bases in between. CDR1 and CDR2 from the germline V gene are SQVTM and ANQGSEA. The CDR3 reads CSVLQSSNQPQHF. CDR3 nucleotides: TGCAGCGTTTTACAGTCTTCCAATCAGCCCCAGCATTTT.

The chain has TRBV11-2 and TRBJ1-1; D remains unclear. CDR1 and CDR2 from the germline V gene are SGHAT and FQNNGV. Trimming removed 1 base at V and 5 bases at J, with 5 bases between. The CDR3 runs 12 residues. The CDR3 reads CASSLGITEAFF. As DNA, the CDR3 is TGTGCCAGCAGCTTAGGTATAACTGAAGCTTTCTTT.

CDR3 nucleotide sequence: TGTGCCACCCGAAGACCCCAAGACGCGGACGGCGACGAGCAGTACTTC. This gives the protein CATRRPQDADGDEQYF. The rearrangement uses TRBV15 and TRBJ2-7; D is undetermined. CDR1 LNHNV and CDR2 YYDKDF come from the germline V gene (reference sequence). The germline V and J ends were trimmed by 8 bases and 5 bases, with 25 bases remaining between them. The CDR3 runs 16 residues.

The V and J genes are TRBV5-6 and TRBJ2-7, with no clear D. V lost 0 bases and J lost 2, with 3 bases in between. Germline-derived CDR1 and CDR2 are SGHDT and YYEEEE. The CDR3 has 12 amino acids. CDR3 amino acids: CASSLAAYEQYF. DNA for the CDR3: TGTGCCAGCAGCTTGGCCGCCTACGAGCAGTACTTC.

V gene TRBV7-6 combines with J gene TRBJ1-4, with D unclear. Trimming shortened V by 4 bases and J by 6 bases, and 9 bases separated the two germline ends. The CDR3 totals 13 residues. CDR1 and CDR2 from the germline V gene are SGHVS and FNYEAQ. This chain's CDR3 is CASSSEVHEKLFF. CDR3 nucleotide sequence: TGTGCCAGCAGCTCAGAAGTCCATGAAAAACTGTTTTTT.

The chain couples TRBV7-6 to TRBJ2-7, with TRBD1 matching over 9 bases. Trimming removed 1 base from V and 0 bases from J; junction bases left unmatched: 4. The CDR3 totals 16 residues. Germline CDR1 and CDR2: SGHVS and FNYEAQ. The CDR3, as DNA: TGTGCCAGCAGCTTAGGGGGGACAGGGAGCTCCTACGAGCAGTACTTC. It is translated as CASSLGGTGSSYEQYF. Together with reference TRBV7-6 and TRBJ2-7, the CDR3 gives the full variable domain: GAGVSQSPRYKVTKRGQDVALRCDPISGHVSLYWYRQALGQGPEFLTYFNYEAQQDKSGLPNDRFSAERPEGSISTLTIQRTEQRDSAMYRCASSLGGTGSSYEQYFGPGTRLTVT.

The rearrangement links TRBV9 to TRBJ2-1; D could derive from TRBD1 or TRBD2 (5 bases each). Germline loops: CDR1 SGDLS, CDR2 YYNGEE. The V gene lost 2 bases and the J gene lost 8 bases, with 8 bases spanning the gap. The CDR3 sequence is 12 residues long. In DNA form, the CDR3 reads TGTGCCAGCAGCGTGGGGGTATATGAGCAGTTCTTC. Translating it yields CASSVGVYEQFF.

The V and J genes are TRBV5-6 and TRBJ1-6; D ambiguous. This CDR3 has 12 residues. Between the trimmed V and J ends, which lost 4 bases and 13 bases, there was a span of 12 bases. From germline, CDR1 is SGHDT and CDR2 YYEEEE. CDR3 sequence reads: CASSRALGPLHF. CDR3 nucleotide sequence: TGTGCCAGCAGCCGCGCCTTGGGGCCCCTCCACTTT.

This chain links TRBV5-8 with TRBJ1-1; perhaps TRBD1 as D (5 bases). The CDR3 totals 15 residues. Germline-derived CDR1 and CDR2 are SGHTS and YDEGEE. Trimming removed 3 bases from V and 1 base from J, with 13 bases in between. The CDR3 here is CASSWMGPRNTEAFF. CDR3 sequence (DNA): TGTGCCAGCAGCTGGATGGGACCGAGGAACACTGAAGCTTTCTTT.

The rearrangement uses TRBV5-6 and TRBJ1-6; TRBD1 agrees at 8 bases. The CDR3 is 14 residues long. The germline CDR1 and CDR2 sequences are SGHDT and YYEEEE. Trimming cost V 2 bases and J 7 bases; bases outside gene matches: 2. The CDR3 DNA reads TGTGCCAGCAGCTTCGGACAGGGAAATTCACCCCTCCACTTT. It is translated as CASSFGQGNSPLHF. Full variable domain (rest looked up from reference TRBV5-6 and TRBJ1-6): DAGVTQSPTHLIKTRGQQVTLRCSPKSGHDTVSWYQQALGQGPQFIFQYYEEEERQRGNFPDRFSGHQFPNYSSELNVNALLLGDSALYLCASSFGQGNSPLHFGNGTRLTVT.

This sequence joins TRBV5-6 and TRBJ2-5; possibly TRBD1 for D (6 bases). This CDR3 has 14 residues. Germline lookup yields CDR1 SGHDT and CDR2 YYEEEE. Trimming removed 6 bases at V and 2 bases at J, with 14 bases between. DNA for the CDR3: TGTGCCAGCATTTCCGGGACACTACAAGAGACCCAGTACTTC. It encodes CASISGTLQETQYF.

This chain links TRBV9 with TRBJ1-2; D perhaps matches TRBD1 (5 bases). Trimming pared 6 bases from V and 0 bases from J, leaving 18 bases between. Germline-derived CDR1 and CDR2 are SGDLS and YYNGEE. This CDR3 is 16 amino acids long. CDR3 amino acids: CASTLGGASSNYGYTF. CDR3 sequence (DNA): TGTGCCAGCACCCTCGGAGGGGCGAGCTCTAACTATGGCTACACCTTC.

This clone was counted a single time. J is TRBJ2-3 and V is TRBV10-2; D is possibly TRBD2 (7 bases). CDR1 and CDR2 from the germline V gene are WSHSY and SAAADI. The CDR3 runs to 14 residues. V was clipped by 6 bases and J by 4 bases, with 14 bases between them. The DNA for the CDR3 is TGCGCCAGCAGCGAGGGGGGGCGGGCAGATACGCAGTATTTT. Its translation: CASSEGGRADTQYF.

The genes are TRBV11-3 and TRBJ2-7; 8 bases are a match to TRBD1. The germline CDR1 and CDR2 sequences are SGHNT and YENEEA. The V and J ends lost 1 base and 0 bases, in that order; junction bases with no gene match: 11. There are 18 residues in the CDR3. The CDR3 spells CASSLGPARQGSSYEQYF. Here the CDR3 DNA reads TGTGCCAGCAGCTTAGGGCCCGCAAGACAGGGGAGCTCCTACGAGCAGTACTTC.

The chain joins TRBV4-2 to TRBJ2-7; 9 bases match TRBD2. V lost 1 base, J lost 1 base, and 5 bases stayed unmatched. Germline loops: CDR1 LGHNA, CDR2 YNFKEQ. The CDR3 contains 16 residues. In DNA, the CDR3 is TGTGCCAGCAGCCAAGCCTCTAGCGGGGAATCCTACGAGCAGTACTTC. Encoded protein: CASSQASSGESYEQYF.

The rearrangement links TRBV7-9 to TRBJ1-4; 8 positions agree with TRBD1. After removal of 4 bases from V and 2 bases from J, the junction contained 6 bases not matched to a gene. CDR1 and CDR2 from the germline V gene are SEHNR and FQNEAQ (reference sequence). This CDR3 is 16 amino acids long. CDR3 in amino acids: CASSSTGGSTNEKLFF. The DNA of the CDR3 is TGTGCCAGCAGCTCTACAGGGGGAAGTACTAATGAAAAACTGTTTTTT.

V and J are TRBV29-1 and TRBJ1-2; D unclear. V was clipped by 0 bases and J by 7 bases, with 3 bases between them. The CDR3 contains 10 residues. Germline values: CDR1 SQVTM, CDR2 ANQGSEA. The CDR3 loop reads CSVEDVGYTF. The DNA for the CDR3 is TGCAGCGTTGAAGACGTTGGCTACACCTTC.

V gene TRBV7-9 combines with J gene TRBJ2-2, with a tentative D call TRBD2 (5 bases). Trimming removed 1 base at V and 16 bases at J, with 16 bases between. The CDR3 spans 13 residues. Germline CDR1 reads SEHNR; CDR2 reads FQNEAQ (reference sequence). The CDR3: CASSLEASRRQFF. As DNA, the CDR3 is TGTGCCAGCAGCTTAGAGGCGTCCAGGAGGCAGTTTTTT.

V and J are TRBV7-9 and TRBJ2-4, with 11 bases lining up with TRBD2. CDR1 and CDR2 (germline): SEHNR, FQNEAQ (reference sequence). V shed 5 bases and J 0 bases; nucleotides not matched to a gene: 3. This CDR3 is 16 amino acids long. Here the CDR3 DNA reads TGTGCCAGCAGCCTGACTAGCGGGGAAGCCAAAAACATTCAGTACTTC. Amino acid sequence: CASSLTSGEAKNIQYF.